The source of this T cell receptor (beta chain) is a study of CD8+CD57+ T cells in acquired aplastic anemia. Trimming took 5 bases from V and 7 from J, leaving 23 bases between them. Germline lookup yields CDR1 SGHAT and CDR2 FQNNGV. The CDR3 runs to 17 residues. Sequencing was done on patients that had shown CD8+CD57+ cell expansion by flow cytometry. Genomic DNA provided the template from which TCR beta VDJ and CDR3 profiles were obtained. Using its own MiXCR run on the reads, TCRdb lists one record per CDR3 protein. The table records a few hundred thousand distinct CDR3 sequences, around three fifths of them present only once.

The source material was sorted CD4+, CD8+, or CD8+CD57+ T cells (not recorded which) from PBMCs. The chain joins TRBV11-2 to TRBJ1-4; D unresolved. The clonotype was recovered from a human donor with aplastic anemia. CDR3 in amino acids: CASSRSSWRATGEKLFF. In DNA form, the CDR3 reads TGTGCCAGCAGCCGAAGTTCGTGGAGGGCGACGGGTGAAAAACTGTTTTTT.